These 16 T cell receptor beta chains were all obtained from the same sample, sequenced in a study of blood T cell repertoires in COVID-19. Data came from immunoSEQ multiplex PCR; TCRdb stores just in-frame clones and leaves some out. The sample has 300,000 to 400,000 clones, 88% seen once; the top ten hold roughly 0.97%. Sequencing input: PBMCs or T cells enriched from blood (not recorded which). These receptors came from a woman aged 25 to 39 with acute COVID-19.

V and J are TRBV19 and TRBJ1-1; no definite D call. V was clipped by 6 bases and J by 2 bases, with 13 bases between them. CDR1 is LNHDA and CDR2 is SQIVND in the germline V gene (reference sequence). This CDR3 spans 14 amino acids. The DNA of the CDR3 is TGTGCCAGTAGCCCCAGTTTCTCTAACACTGAAGCTTTCTTT. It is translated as CASSPSFSNTEAFF.

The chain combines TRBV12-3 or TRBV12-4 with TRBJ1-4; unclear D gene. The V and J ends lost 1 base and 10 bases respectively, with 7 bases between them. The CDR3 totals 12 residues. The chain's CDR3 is CASSLDGRKLFF. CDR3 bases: TGTGCCAGCAGTTTAGATGGGCGAAAACTGTTTTTT.

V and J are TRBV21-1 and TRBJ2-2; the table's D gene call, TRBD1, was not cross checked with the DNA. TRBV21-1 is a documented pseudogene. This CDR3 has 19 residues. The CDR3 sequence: CASSKVDPSGRANTGELFF. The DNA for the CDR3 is TGTGCCAGCAGCAAGGTCGACCCCTCTGGCAGGGCGAACACCGGGGAGCTGTTTTTT.

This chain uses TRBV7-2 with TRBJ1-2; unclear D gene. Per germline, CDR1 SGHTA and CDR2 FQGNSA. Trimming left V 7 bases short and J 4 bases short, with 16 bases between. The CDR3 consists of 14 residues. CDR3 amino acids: CASIFRTTSYGYTF. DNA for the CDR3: TGTGCCAGCATATTTCGGACCACTAGCTATGGCTACACCTTC.

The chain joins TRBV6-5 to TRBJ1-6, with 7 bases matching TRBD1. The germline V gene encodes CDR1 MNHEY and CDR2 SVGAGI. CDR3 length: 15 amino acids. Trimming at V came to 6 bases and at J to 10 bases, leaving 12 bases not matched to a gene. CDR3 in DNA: TGTGCCAGCAGAGAGAACCCAGGGGGGAACTCACCCCTCCACTTT. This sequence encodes CASRENPGGNSPLHF.

Written as DNA, the CDR3 is TGTGCCAGCAGCCCATTAGAGGGTCCTGGGGCCAACGTCCTGACTTTC. Translation gives CASSPLEGPGANVLTF. V is TRBV11-3 and J is TRBJ2-6; weak D call: TRBD2 (5 bases). This CDR3 has 16 amino acids. V lost 5 bases to trimming and J lost 2 bases, with 13 bases between them. Germline CDR1 reads SGHNT; CDR2 reads YENEEA.

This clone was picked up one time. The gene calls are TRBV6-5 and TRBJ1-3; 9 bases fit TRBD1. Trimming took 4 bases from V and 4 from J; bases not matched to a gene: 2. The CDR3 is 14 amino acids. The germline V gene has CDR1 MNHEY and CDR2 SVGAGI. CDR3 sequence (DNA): TGTGCCAGCAGTTGGACAGGGGCGGGAAACACCATATATTTT. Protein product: CASSWTGAGNTIYF.

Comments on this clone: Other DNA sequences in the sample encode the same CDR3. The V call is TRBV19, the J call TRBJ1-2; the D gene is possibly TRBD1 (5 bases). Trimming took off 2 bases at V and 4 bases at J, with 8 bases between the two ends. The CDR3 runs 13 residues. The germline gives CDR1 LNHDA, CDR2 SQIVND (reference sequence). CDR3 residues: CASSIRGTYGYTF. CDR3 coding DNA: TGTGCCAGTAGTATAAGGGGTACCTATGGCTACACCTTC.

Written as DNA, the CDR3 is TGCAGCGTTGAGAGGGTTGGCGAGCAGTTCTTC. Protein: CSVERVGEQFF. This chain connects TRBV29-1 to TRBJ2-1; tentatively, D is TRBD2 (5 bases). Germline V lookup: CDR1 SQVTM, CDR2 ANQGSEA. With 3 bases removed from V and 10 bases from J, the gap between germline ends came to 10 bases. The CDR3 is 11 residues long.

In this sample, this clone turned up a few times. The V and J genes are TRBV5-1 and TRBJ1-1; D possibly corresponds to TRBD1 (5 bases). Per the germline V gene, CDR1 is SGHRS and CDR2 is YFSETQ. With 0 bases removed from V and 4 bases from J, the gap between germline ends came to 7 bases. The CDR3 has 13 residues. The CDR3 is CASSLGGATEAFF. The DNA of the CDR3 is TGCGCCAGCAGCTTGGGGGGCGCCACTGAAGCTTTCTTT.

CDR3 DNA: TGTGCCACCAGCGGCCGGGACTCCACGCAGAGAGAGACCCAGTACTTC. Its translation: CATSGRDSTQRETQYF. The chain uses TRBV24-1 and TRBJ2-5, with D perhaps TRBD2 (6 bases). V was cut by 7 bases and J by 4 bases, with 21 bases left in between. This CDR3 is built from 16 residues. Germline V lookup: CDR1 KGHDR, CDR2 SFDVKD.

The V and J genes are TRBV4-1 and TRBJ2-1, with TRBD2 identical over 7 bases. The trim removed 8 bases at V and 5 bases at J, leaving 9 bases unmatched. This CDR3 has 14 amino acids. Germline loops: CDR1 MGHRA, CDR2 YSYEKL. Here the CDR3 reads CASLAEGFNNEQFF. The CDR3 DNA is TGCGCCAGCCTAGCGGAGGGGTTCAACAATGAGCAGTTCTTC.

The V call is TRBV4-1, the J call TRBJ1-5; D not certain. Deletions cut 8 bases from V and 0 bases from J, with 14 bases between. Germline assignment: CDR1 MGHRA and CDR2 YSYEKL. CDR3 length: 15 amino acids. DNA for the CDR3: TGCGCCAGCTCCGGGTTAGGCAATAGCAATCAGCCCCAGCATTTT. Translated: CASSGLGNSNQPQHF.

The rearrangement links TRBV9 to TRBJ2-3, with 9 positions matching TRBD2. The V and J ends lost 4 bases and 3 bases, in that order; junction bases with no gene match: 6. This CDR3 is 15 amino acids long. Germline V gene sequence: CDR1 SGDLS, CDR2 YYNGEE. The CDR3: CASSSHSGGTDTQYF. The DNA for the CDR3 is TGTGCCAGCAGCTCCCATAGCGGGGGAACAGATACGCAGTATTTT.

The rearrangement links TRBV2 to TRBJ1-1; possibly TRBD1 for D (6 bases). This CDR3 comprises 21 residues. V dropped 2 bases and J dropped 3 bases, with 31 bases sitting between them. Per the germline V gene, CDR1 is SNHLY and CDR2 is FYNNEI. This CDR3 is CASSEPSRGGRSRGGYTEAFF. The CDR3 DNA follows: TGTGCCAGCAGTGAACCCAGCCGGGGGGGGCGCTCCAGAGGTGGCTACACTGAAGCTTTCTTT. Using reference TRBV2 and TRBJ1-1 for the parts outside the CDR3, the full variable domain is EPEVTQTPSHQVTQMGQEVILRCVPISNHLYFYWYRQILGQKVEFLVSFYNNEISEKSEIFDDQFSVERPDGSNFTLKIRSTKLEDSAMYFCASSEPSRGGRSRGGYTEAFFGQGTRLTVV.

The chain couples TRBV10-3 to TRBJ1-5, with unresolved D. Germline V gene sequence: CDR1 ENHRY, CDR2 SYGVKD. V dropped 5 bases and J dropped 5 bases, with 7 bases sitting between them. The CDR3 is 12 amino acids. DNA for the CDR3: TGTGCCATCAGTTCCGAGTATCAGCCCCAGCATTTT. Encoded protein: CAISSEYQPQHF.